This T cell receptor beta chain was identified during a study of T cell changes during pregnancy in multiple sclerosis. Measured with immunoSEQ multiplex PCR; TCRdb has only the in-frame clones, and not every one. The sample holds about 2,200 clones, just under 80% seen once. Germline-derived CDR1 and CDR2 are KGHSH and LQKENI. Between the trimmed V and J ends, which lost 6 bases and 5 bases, there was a span of 13 bases. The CDR3 totals 13 residues. The chain uses TRBV18 and TRBJ2-5; perhaps TRBD2 as D (5 bases). The receptor's source is a female patient with multiple sclerosis, enrolled in a pregnancy study. Some clones in this sample may be carry-over from other donors' samples. The sequencing sample was made of CD4+ T cells from PBMCs (not recorded whether the cells were cultured). The DNA of the CDR3 is TGTGCCAGCTCCCTCTCACCGGGGGAGACCCAGTACTTC. Amino acids: CASSLSPGETQYF.